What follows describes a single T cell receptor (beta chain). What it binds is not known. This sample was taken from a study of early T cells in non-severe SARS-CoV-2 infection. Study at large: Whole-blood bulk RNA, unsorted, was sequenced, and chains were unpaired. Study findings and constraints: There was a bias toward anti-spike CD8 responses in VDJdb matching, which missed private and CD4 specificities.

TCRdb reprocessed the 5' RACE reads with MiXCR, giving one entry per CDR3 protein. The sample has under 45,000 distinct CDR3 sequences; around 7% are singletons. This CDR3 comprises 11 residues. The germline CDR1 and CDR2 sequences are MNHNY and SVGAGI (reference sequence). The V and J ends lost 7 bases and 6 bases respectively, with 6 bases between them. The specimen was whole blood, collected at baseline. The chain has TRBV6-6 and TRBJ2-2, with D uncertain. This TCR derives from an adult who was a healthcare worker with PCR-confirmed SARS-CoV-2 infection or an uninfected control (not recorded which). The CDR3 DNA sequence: TGTGCCAGCAATAGAGCCGGGGAGCTGTTTTTT. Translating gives CASNRAGELFF.